This entry is about one TCR beta chain. The CDR3 totals 13 residues. Germline CDR1 is SGHRS and CDR2 is YFSETQ. V lost 4 bases and J lost 8, with 12 bases in between. Only in-frame clones appear in the TCRdb table, and some are missing; sequencing was by immunoSEQ multiplex PCR. The repertoire holds 50,000 or so clones, with 90% as singletons. This entry is derived from a study of blood T cell repertoires in COVID-19. The chain couples TRBV5-1 to TRBJ1-4; D is ambiguous. Sequencing used peripheral blood. This clonotype was obtained from a human donor in a cohort sampled during active COVID-19. The CDR3 here is CASSNAGREKLFF. CDR3 in DNA: TGCGCCAGCAGCAATGCGGGGAGGGAAAAACTGTTTTTT.